This TCR beta chain was recovered during a study of beta chain features in type 1 diabetes. General study points: Researchers reported that naive, central memory and Treg TCRB repertoires appeared more similar in patients than in healthy donors. Small HLA sub-analyses could not settle whether HLA shapes TCRB rearrangement. Significant though moderate, a shortening of TCRB CDR3s appeared in all four CD4+ subsets of Type 1 diabetes patients.

The sequenced template was cDNA made from the entire isolated RNA. Naive, central memory and regulatory T cell samples yielded roughly 3.5 million reads on average. Profiled with immunoSEQ multiplex PCR; TCRdb holds only in-frame clones, not every one. This sample carries approximately 170,000 clones, approximately 8% of them seen once, and the ten largest clones take more than 0.75%. Deletions cut 4 bases from V and 3 bases from J, with 10 bases between. CDR3 size: 13 residues. The V gene's germline CDR1 is GTSNPN and CDR2 SVGIG (reference sequence). This clone came up a few times. The antigen is unknown.

The TCR originated in a woman between 40 and 55 years old with type 1 diabetes. The chain links TRBV30 to TRBJ2-1, with D perhaps TRBD2 (6 bases). Sequencing was done on a sample of central memory CD4+ T cells from blood. The CDR3, as DNA: TGTGCCTGGACACGCGGGGTCTACAATGAGCAGTTCTTC. This gives the protein CAWTRGVYNEQFF.